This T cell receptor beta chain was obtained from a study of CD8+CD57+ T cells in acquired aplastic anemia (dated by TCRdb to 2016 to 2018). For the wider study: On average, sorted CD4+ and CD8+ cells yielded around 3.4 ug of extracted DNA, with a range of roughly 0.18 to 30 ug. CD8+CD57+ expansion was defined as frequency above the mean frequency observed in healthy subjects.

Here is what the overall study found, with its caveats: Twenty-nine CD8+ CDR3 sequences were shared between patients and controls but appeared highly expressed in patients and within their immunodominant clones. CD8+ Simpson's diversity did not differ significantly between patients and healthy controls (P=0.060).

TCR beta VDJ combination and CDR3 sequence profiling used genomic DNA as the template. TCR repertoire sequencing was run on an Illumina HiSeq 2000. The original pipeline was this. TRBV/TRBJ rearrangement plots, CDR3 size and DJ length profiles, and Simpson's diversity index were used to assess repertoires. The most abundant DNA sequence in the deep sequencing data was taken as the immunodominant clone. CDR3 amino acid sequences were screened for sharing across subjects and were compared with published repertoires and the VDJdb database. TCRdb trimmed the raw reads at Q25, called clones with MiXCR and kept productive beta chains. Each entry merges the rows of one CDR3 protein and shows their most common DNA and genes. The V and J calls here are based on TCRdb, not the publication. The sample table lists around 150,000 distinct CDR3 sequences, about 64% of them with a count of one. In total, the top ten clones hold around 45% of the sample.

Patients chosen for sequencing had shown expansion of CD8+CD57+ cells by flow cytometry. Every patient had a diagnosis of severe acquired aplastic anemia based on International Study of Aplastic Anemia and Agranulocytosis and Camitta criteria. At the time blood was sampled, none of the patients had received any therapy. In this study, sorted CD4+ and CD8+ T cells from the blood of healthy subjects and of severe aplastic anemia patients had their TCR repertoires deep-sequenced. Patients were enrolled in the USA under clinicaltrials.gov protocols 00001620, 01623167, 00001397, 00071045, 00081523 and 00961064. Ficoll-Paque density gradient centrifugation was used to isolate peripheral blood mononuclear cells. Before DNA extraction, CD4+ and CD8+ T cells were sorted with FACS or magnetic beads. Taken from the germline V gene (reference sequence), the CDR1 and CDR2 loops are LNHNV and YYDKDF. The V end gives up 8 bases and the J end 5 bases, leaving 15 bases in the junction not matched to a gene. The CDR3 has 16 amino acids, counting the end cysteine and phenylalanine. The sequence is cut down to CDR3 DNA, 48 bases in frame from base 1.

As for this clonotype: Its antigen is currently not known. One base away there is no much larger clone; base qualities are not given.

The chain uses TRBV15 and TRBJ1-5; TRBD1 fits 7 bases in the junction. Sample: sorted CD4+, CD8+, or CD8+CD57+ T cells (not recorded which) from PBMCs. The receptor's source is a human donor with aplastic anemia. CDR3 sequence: CATSSLQGRGDQPQHF. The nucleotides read TGTGCCACCTCTTCGCTACAGGGGCGGGGGGATCAGCCCCAGCATTTT.